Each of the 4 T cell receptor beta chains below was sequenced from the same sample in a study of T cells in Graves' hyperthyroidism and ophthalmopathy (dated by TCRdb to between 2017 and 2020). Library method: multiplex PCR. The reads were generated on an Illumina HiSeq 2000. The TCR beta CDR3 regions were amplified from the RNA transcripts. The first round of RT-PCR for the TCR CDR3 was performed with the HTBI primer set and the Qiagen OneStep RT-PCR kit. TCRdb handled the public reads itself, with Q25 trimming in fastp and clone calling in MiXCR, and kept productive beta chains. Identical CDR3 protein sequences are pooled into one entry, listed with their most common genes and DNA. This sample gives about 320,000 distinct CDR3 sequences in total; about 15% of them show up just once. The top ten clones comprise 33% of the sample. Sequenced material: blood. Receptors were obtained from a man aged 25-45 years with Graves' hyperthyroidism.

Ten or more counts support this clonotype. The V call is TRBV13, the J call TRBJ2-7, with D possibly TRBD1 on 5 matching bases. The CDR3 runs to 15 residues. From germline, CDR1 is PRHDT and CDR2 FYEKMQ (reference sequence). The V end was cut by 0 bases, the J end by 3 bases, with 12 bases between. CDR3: CASSLGKGWHYEQYF. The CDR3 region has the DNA TGTGCCAGCAGCTTAGGGAAGGGGTGGCACTACGAGCAGTACTTC.

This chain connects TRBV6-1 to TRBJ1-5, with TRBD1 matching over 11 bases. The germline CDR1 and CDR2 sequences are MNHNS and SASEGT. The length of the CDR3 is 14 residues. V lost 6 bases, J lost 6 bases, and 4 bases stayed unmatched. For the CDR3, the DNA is TGTGCCAGCAGCCTGGACAGGGGGCCTCAGCCCCAGCATTTT. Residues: CASSLDRGPQPQHF.

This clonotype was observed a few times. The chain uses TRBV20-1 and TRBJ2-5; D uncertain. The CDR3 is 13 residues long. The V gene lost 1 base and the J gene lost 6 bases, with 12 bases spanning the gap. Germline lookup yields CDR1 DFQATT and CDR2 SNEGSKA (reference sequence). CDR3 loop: CSARVSTDQTQYF. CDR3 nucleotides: TGCAGTGCTAGAGTGTCCACTGACCAGACCCAGTACTTC.

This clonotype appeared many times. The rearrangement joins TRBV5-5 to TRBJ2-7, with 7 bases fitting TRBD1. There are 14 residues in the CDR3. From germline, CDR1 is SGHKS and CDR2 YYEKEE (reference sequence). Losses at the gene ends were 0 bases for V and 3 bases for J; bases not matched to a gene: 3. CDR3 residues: CASSLATGYYEQYF. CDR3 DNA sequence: TGTGCCAGCAGCTTGGCGACAGGGTACTACGAGCAGTACTTC.